This T cell receptor beta chain was documented in a study of cytomegalovirus exposure and HLA in healthy donors. Study conclusions and caveats: Within the data, a cluster of highly shared sequence variants was likely a sequencing artifact.

The trim removed 4 bases at V and 2 bases at J, leaving 8 bases unmatched. The CDR3 loop spans 16 amino acids. Germline CDR1 is SGHRS and CDR2 is YFSETQ. With 60 Vbeta and 13 Jbeta primers, the PCR was carried out. Repertoires were generated with immunoSEQ multiplex PCR, while TCRdb's copy carries only in-frame clones and drops some. The table lists 74,000 or so clones, around three quarters of them singletons. A note on this clone: The antigen is unknown.

The rearrangement uses TRBV5-1 and TRBJ2-2; 7 bases align to TRBD1. Sequenced material: PBMCs. This sequence originates from a woman between 40 and 55 years old in good health and CMV-seronegative. This CDR3 is CASSTPTGINTGELFF. The CDR3 region has the DNA TGCGCCAGCAGCACACCGACAGGGATAAACACCGGGGAGCTGTTTTTT.